This TCR beta chain was found in a study of T cell responses to AZD1222 COVID-19 vaccine. As for this clone: No antigen is known for it.

Study findings and constraints: Unmutated variant regions are reportedly targeted by nearly half of spike-specific TCRs. Mapped onto spike, vaccine-associated CD4 TCRs spanned it and were dominant at 160-218 and 743-854. Donors in the cohort were predominantly white British and more often female, and clonal diversity was possibly underestimated. The repertoires were collected only after the peak T cell response.

Per germline, CDR1 SQVTM and CDR2 ANQGSEA. V lost 4 bases to trimming and J lost 1 base, with 11 bases between them. The CDR3 sequence is 14 residues long. TCRdb's table, derived via immunoSEQ multiplex PCR, lists solely in-frame clones and lacks some. The sample contains 110,000 or so clones, approximately 89% of which appear only once. V and J are TRBV29-1 and TRBJ2-4, with D perhaps matching TRBD2 (5 bases). The clonotype comes from an adult who received the AZD1222 COVID-19 vaccine. The source was peripheral blood, collected 28 days after the second AZD1222 dose. The CDR3 nucleotides are TGCAGCGTTGTATACGGGAAGGCCAAAAACATTCAGTACTTC. Translation gives CSVVYGKAKNIQYF. Supplemented by reference TRBV29-1 and TRBJ2-4, the full variable domain reads SAVISQKPSRDICQRGTSLTIQCQVDSQVTMMFWYRQQPGQSLTLIATANQGSEATYESGFVIDKFPISRPNLTFSTLTVSNMSPEDSSIYLCSVVYGKAKNIQYFGAGTRLSVL.